The 5 T cell receptor beta chains presented below share a single source sample, sequenced in a study of T cells in tuberculosis (dated by TCRdb to 2016 to 2018). After being thawed and rested overnight, PBMC were stained with GMM-loaded CD1B tetramer, a Live/Dead dye and anti-CD3, and were then sorted on a FACS Aria II. The CD1B tetramers were loaded with C32 glucose monomycolate that had been purified from Rhodococcus equi. Library creation used the immunoSEQ multiplex PCR assay. Entries here come from immuneACCESS through TCRdb and include only in-frame sequences with V and J called. Some clones fail to appear in such tables; in the studies checked, an unresolved V gene covers under half of the shortfall, and the cause of the remainder is unknown. The sample table holds about 59,000 clones, of which 81% were seen once. Around 13% of the sample is taken by the ten largest. Material: CD1b-GMM tetramer-negative cells sorted from PBMCs. The cell subset or site label for this specimen denotes: T cells not binding CD1B-GMM tetramer, sorted from same donor. Receptors originate from an adult woman with latent tuberculosis.

The chain carries TRBV29-1 and TRBJ2-5, with 9 bases identical to TRBD2. V dropped 3 bases and J dropped 7; count of bases not matched to a gene: 6. There are 13 residues in the CDR3. Germline CDR1 SQVTM, CDR2 ANQGSEA. The DNA of the CDR3 is TGCAGCGTTGACGCGGGGGGGCCGGGGACCCAGTACTTC. Translating gives CSVDAGGPGTQYF.

The CDR3 sequence is CASRGDTMNTEAFF. Here the CDR3 DNA reads TGTGCCAGCAGGGGGGACACTATGAACACTGAAGCTTTCTTT. V usage is TRBV6-1 and J usage is TRBJ1-1; possibly TRBD1 for D (6 bases). This CDR3 has 14 amino acids. V was shortened by 6 bases and J by 0 bases, with 11 bases between the two germline ends. Germline V gives CDR1 MNHNS, CDR2 SASEGT.

This clone was seen at least ten times. This chain links TRBV2 with TRBJ1-2; D uncertain. Germline V gene lookup returns CDR1 SNHLY and CDR2 FYNNEI. The CDR3 contains 13 residues. The V end was cut by 10 bases, the J end by 3 bases, with 15 bases between. Written as DNA, the CDR3 is TGTGCCACCCCCCTGGCTGCAGACTATGGCTACACCTTC. Translation: CATPLAADYGYTF.

The rearrangement links TRBV6-5 to TRBJ2-7, with D possibly being TRBD1 (6 bases). The germline gives CDR1 MNHEY, CDR2 SVGAGI. CDR3 length: 15 amino acids. The germline V and J ends were trimmed by 6 bases and 5 bases, with 20 bases remaining between them. The CDR3, as DNA: TGTGCCAGCAGAGAACCCGGGCAGGGGAAGGACGAGCAGTACTTC. Its protein is CASREPGQGKDEQYF.

The rearrangement links TRBV7-2 to TRBJ2-7; possibly TRBD1 for D (5 bases). The V end lost 1 base, the J end lost 3 bases, and 7 bases lay between the germline ends. Germline CDR1 and CDR2: SGHTA and FQGNSA. CDR3 length equals 13 residues. CDR3 in DNA: TGTGCCAGCAGCTTAGTGGGGCACTACGAGCAGTACTTC. Translating gives CASSLVGHYEQYF.